The following is a T cell receptor beta chain sequence with its context. The entry originates in a study of blood T cell repertoires in COVID-19. TCRdb's table, derived via immunoSEQ multiplex PCR, lists solely in-frame clones and lacks some. The sample lists about 83,000 clones, around 90% occurring once. Between the trimmed V and J ends, which lost 5 bases and 7 bases, there was a span of 15 bases. The CDR3 length is 14 residues. CDR1 and CDR2 from the germline V gene are SNHLY and FYNNEI. J is TRBJ1-5 and V is TRBV2; weak D call: TRBD1 (6 bases). The sequenced material came from peripheral blood. The sequence derives from a woman aged 80 or over with active or convalescent COVID-19. The CDR3 region has the DNA TGTGCCAGCAGTCCAATCGACAGGTCCCAGCCCCAGCATTTT. Translation gives CASSPIDRSQPQHF.